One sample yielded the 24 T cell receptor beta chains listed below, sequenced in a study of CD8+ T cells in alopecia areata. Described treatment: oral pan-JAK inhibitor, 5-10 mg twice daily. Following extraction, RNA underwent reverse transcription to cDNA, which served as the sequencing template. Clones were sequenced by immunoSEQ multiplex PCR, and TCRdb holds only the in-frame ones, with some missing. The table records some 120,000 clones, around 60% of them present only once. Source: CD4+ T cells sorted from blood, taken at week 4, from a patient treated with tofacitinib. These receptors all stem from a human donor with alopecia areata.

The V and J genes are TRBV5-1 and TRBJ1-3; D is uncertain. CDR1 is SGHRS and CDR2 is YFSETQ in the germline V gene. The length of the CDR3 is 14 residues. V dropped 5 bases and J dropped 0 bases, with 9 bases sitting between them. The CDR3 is CASSSSGSGNTIYF. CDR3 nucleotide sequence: TGCGCCAGCAGTTCCTCAGGCTCTGGAAACACCATATATTTT.

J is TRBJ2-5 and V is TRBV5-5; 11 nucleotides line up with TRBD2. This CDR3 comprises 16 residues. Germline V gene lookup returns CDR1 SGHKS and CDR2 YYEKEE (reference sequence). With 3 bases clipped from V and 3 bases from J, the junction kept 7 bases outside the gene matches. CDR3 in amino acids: CASSSFLTSGEETQYF. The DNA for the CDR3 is TGTGCCAGCAGCTCTTTTCTGACTAGCGGGGAAGAGACCCAGTACTTC.

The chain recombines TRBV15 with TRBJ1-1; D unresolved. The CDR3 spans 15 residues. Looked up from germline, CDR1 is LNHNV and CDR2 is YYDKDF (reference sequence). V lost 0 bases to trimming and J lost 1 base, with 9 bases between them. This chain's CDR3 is CATSRDQLQNTEAFF. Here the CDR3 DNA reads TGTGCCACCAGCAGAGATCAGCTACAGAACACTGAAGCTTTCTTT.

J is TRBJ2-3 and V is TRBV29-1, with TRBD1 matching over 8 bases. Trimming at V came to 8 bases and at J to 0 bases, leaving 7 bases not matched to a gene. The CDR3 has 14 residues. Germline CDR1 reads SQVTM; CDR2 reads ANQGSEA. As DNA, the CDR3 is TGCAGCACACGCCAGGGGGCCAGCACAGATACGCAGTATTTT. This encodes CSTRQGASTDTQYF.

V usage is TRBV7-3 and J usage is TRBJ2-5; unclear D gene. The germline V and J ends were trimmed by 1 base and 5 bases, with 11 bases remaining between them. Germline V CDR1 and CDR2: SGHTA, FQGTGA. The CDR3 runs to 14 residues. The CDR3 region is CASSLIVGAETQYF. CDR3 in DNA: TGTGCCAGCAGCTTAATTGTGGGCGCCGAGACCCAGTACTTC. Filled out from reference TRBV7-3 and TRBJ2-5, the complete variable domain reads GAGVSQTPSNKVTEKGKYVELRCDPISGHTALYWYRQSLGQGPEFLIYFQGTGAADDSGLPNDRFFAVRPEGSVSTLKIQRTERGDSAVYLCASSLIVGAETQYFGPGTRLLVL.

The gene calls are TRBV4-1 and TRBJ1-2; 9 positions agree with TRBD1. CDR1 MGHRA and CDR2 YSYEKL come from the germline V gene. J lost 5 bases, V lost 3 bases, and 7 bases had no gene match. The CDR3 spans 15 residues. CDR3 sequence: CASSQRGDRGYGYTF. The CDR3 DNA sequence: TGCGCCAGCAGCCAGCGAGGTGACAGGGGGTATGGCTACACCTTC.

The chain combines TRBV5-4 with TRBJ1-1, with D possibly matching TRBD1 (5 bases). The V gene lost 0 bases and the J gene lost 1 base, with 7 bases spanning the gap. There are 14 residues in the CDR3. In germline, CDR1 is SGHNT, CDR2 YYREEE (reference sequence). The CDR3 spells CASSLGQKNTEAFF. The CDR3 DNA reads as TGTGCCAGCAGCTTGGGACAGAAGAACACTGAAGCTTTCTTT.

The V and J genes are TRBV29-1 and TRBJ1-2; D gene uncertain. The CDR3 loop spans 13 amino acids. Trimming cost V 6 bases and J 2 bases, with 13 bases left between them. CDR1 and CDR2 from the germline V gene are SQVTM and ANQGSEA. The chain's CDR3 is CSVRSELNYGYTF. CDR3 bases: TGCAGCGTAAGAAGCGAACTAAACTATGGCTACACCTTC.

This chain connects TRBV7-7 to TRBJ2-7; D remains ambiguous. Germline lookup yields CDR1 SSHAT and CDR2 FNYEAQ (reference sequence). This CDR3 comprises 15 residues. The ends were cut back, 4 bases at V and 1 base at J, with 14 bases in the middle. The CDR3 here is CASSYADGLSYEQYF. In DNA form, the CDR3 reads TGTGCCAGCAGCTATGCCGACGGATTATCCTACGAGCAGTACTTC.

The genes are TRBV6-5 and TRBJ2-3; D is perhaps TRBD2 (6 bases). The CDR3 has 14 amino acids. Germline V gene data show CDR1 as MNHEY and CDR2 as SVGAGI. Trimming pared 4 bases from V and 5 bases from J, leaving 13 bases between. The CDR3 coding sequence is TGTGCCAGCAGTTTAAGTCTAGCGATAGATACGCAGTATTTT. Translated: CASSLSLAIDTQYF.

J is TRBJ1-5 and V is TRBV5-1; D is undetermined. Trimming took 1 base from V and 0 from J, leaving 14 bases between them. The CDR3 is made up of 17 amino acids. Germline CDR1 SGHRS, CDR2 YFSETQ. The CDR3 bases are TGCGCCAGCAGCTTGTGGCAGGTCCCATATAGCAATCAGCCCCAGCATTTT. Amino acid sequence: CASSLWQVPYSNQPQHF.

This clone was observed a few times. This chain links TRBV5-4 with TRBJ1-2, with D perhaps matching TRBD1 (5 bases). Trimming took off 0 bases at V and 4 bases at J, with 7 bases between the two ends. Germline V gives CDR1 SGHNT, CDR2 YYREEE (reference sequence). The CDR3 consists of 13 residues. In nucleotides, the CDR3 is TGTGCCAGCAGCTTGGGGGGCGGCTATGGCTACACCTTC. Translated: CASSLGGGYGYTF.

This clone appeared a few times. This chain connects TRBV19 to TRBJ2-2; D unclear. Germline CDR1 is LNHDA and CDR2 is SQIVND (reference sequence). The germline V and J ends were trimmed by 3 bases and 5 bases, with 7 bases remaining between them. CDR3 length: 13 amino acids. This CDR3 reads CASSMWRTGELFF. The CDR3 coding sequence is TGTGCCAGTAGTATGTGGCGAACCGGGGAGCTGTTTTTT.

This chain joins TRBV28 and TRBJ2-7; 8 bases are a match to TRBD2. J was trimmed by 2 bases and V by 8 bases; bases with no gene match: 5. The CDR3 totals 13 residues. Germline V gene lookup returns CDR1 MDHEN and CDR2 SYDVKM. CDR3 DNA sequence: TGTGCCAGCGGCGGGGGGCATGCCTACGAGCAGTACTTC. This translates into CASGGGHAYEQYF.

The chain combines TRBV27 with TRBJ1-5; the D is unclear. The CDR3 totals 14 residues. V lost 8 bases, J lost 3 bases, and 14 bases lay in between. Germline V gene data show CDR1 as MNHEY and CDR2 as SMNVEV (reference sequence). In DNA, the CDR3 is TGTGCCAGCGCCCCCAAGGGCGACAATCAGCCCCAGCATTTT. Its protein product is CASAPKGDNQPQHF.

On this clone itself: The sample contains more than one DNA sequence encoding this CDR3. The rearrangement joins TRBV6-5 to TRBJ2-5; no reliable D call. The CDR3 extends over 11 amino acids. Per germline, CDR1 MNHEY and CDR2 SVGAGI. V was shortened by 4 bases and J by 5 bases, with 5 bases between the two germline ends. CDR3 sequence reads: CASSSQETQYF. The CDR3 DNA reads TGTGCCAGCAGTTCTCAGGAGACCCAGTACTTC.

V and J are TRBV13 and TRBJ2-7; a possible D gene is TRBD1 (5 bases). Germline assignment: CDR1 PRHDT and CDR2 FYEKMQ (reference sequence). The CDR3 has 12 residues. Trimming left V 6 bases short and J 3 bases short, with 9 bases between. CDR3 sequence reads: CASSIQGYEQYF. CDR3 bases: TGTGCCAGCAGTATCCAGGGCTACGAGCAGTACTTC.

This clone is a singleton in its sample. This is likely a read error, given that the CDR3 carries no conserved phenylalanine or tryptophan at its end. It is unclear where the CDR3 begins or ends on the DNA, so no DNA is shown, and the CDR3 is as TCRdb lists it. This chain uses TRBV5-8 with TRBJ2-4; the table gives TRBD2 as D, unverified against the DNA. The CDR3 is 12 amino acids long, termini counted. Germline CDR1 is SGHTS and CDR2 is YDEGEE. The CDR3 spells CASSLGVEIGPL.

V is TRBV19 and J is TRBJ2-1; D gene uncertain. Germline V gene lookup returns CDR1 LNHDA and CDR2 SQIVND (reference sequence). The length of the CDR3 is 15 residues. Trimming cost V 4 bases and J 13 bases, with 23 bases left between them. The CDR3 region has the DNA TGTGCCAGTAGTACCGTACGGAGCGAGTCAGTGGGTCAGTTCTTC. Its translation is CASSTVRSESVGQFF.

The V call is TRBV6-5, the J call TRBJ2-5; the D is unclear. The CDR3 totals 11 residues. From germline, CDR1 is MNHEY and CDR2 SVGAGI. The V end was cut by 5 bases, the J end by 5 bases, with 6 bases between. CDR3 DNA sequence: TGTGCCAGCAGTGCAAGGGAGACCCAGTACTTC. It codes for CASSARETQYF.

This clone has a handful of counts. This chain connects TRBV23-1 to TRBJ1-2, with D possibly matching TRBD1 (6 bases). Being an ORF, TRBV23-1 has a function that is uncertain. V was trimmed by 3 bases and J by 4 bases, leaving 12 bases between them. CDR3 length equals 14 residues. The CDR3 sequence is CASSHPRTVYGYTF. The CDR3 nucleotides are TGCGCCAGCAGTCACCCACGGACAGTCTATGGCTACACCTTC.

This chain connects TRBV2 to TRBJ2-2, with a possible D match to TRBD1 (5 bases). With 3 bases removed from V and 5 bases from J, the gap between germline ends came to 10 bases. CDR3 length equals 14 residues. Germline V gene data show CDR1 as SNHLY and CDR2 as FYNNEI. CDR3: CASSEQGSTGELFF. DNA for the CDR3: TGTGCCAGCAGTGAGCAGGGATCTACCGGGGAGCTGTTTTTT.

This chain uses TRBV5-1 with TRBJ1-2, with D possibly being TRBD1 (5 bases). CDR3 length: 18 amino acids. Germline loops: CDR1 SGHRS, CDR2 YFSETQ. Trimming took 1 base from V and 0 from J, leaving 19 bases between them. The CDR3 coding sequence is TGCGCCAGCAGCTTGTACACCGGGGACGGACTAGCTAACTATGGCTACACCTTC. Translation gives CASSLYTGDGLANYGYTF.

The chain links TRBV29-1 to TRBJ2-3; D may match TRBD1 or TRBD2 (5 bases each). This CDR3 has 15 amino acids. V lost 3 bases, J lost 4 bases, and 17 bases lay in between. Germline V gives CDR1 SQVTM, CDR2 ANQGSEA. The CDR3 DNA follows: TGCAGCGTTGACGGGGCAGGGTCGGGGCCAGATACGCAGTATTTT. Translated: CSVDGAGSGPDTQYF.